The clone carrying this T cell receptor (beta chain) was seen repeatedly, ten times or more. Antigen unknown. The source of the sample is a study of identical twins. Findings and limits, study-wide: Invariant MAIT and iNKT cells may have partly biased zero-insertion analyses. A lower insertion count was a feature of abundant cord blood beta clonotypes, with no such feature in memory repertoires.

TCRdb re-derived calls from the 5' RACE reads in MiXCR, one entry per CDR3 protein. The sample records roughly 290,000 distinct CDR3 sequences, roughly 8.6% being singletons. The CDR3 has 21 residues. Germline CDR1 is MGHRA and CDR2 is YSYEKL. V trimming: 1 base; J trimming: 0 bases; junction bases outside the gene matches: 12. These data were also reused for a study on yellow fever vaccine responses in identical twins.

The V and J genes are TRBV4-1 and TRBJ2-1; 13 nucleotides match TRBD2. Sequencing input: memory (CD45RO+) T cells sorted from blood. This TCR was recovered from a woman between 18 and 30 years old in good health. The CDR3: CASSQVGTSGVPPHSYNEQFF. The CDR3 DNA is TGCGCCAGCAGCCAAGTGGGGACTAGCGGGGTCCCACCCCACTCCTACAATGAGCAGTTCTTC.